Shown below are 9 T cell receptor beta chains from a single sample sequenced in a study of beta chain features in type 1 diabetes. Points from the study as a whole: Significant though moderate, a shortening of TCRB CDR3s appeared in all four CD4+ subsets of Type 1 diabetes patients.

Expressed TCRB transcripts got sequenced, as all isolated RNA was reverse transcribed. TCRdb's copy holds only in-frame clones and misses some; the assay was immunoSEQ multiplex PCR. The table includes approximately 600,000 clones, 9.5% to 15% detected once. The antigens these receptors bind are not known. Sequencing was carried out using naive CD4+ T cells from blood. The receptors here all came from a man aged 30-40 years with type 1 diabetes.

The table lists this clone with a few counts. The V and J genes are TRBV7-9 and TRBJ2-4, with D perhaps matching TRBD1 (5 bases). V shed 5 bases and J shed 6 bases, with 11 bases lying between them. The CDR3 totals 13 residues. Germline CDR1 SEHNR, CDR2 FQNEAQ (reference sequence). In nucleotides, the CDR3 is TGTGCCAGCAGCCCTAAGACAGTAAACATTCAGTACTTC. Translation gives CASSPKTVNIQYF.

The gene calls are TRBV9 and TRBJ1-1; D is unresolved. CDR1 SGDLS and CDR2 YYNGEE come from the germline V gene. Trimming took off 0 bases at V and 0 bases at J, with 6 bases between the two ends. The CDR3 totals 14 residues. This CDR3 reads CASSVEDMNTEAFF. The CDR3 DNA reads as TGTGCCAGCAGCGTAGAGGATATGAACACTGAAGCTTTCTTT.

There are a few counts of this clone. This rearrangement joins TRBV28 to TRBJ2-2, with D perhaps matching TRBD2 (5 bases). The germline gives CDR1 MDHEN, CDR2 SYDVKM. The CDR3 consists of 15 residues. Trimming cost V 7 bases and J 7 bases, with 19 bases left between them. CDR3 sequence: CASITGGGLGGELFF. As DNA, the CDR3 is TGTGCCAGCATCACCGGCGGAGGACTGGGCGGGGAGCTGTTTTTT.

The gene calls are TRBV5-4 and TRBJ2-1; D call uncertain. This CDR3 spans 15 amino acids. The V and J ends lost 0 bases and 4 bases respectively, with 11 bases between them. Germline CDR1 and CDR2: SGHNT and YYREEE (reference sequence). The CDR3 loop reads CASSLVGSQYNEQFF. DNA for the CDR3: TGTGCCAGCAGCTTGGTCGGCTCACAGTACAATGAGCAGTTCTTC.

The table lists this clone with a few counts. The rearrangement links TRBV7-9 to TRBJ2-5; maybe TRBD2 (7 bases). Looked up from germline, CDR1 is SEHNR and CDR2 is FQNEAQ (reference sequence). With 5 bases removed from V and 5 bases from J, the gap between germline ends came to 18 bases. The CDR3 spans 15 residues. In DNA form, the CDR3 reads TGTGCCAGCAGCCTGACTAGCATGAGGGGGGAGACCCAGTACTTC. Protein: CASSLTSMRGETQYF.

In this sample, this clone turned up a few times. The V call is TRBV29-1, the J call TRBJ1-1; D gene ambiguous. This CDR3 region has 12 residues. V was cut by 7 bases and J by 4 bases, with 13 bases left in between. Per the germline V gene, CDR1 is SQVTM and CDR2 is ANQGSEA. The chain's CDR3 is CSAQVGPTEAFF. Here the CDR3 DNA reads TGCAGCGCCCAGGTGGGCCCCACTGAAGCTTTCTTT.

Only a few counts were recorded for this clone. V usage is TRBV14 and J usage is TRBJ1-6; D is unresolved. Germline V lookup: CDR1 SGHDN, CDR2 FVKESK. Trimming stripped 1 base from V and 9 bases from J, with 13 bases between. The CDR3 spans 15 residues. CDR3 bases: TGTGCCAGCAGCCAAGGTTTGGGGTTCGGTTCACCCCTCCACTTT. Translated: CASSQGLGFGSPLHF.

This clone was seen a handful of times. The rearrangement links TRBV14 to TRBJ1-1; D call uncertain. Germline loops: CDR1 SGHDN, CDR2 FVKESK. CDR3 length equals 15 residues. V gave up 1 base and J gave up 3 bases, with 12 bases separating them. Here the CDR3 DNA reads TGTGCCAGCAGCCAAGGAGACCGCTGGGACACTGAAGCTTTCTTT. Translated, it gives CASSQGDRWDTEAFF.

This clone was seen only a few times. The CDR3 region has the DNA TGTGCCAGCAGCTCACCGGGACAGGGAAGGTACGAGCAGTACTTC. Translation gives CASSSPGQGRYEQYF. The chain couples TRBV7-9 to TRBJ2-7, with 9 bases identical to TRBD1. Germline-derived CDR1 and CDR2 are SEHNR and FQNEAQ (reference sequence). The V and J ends lost 4 bases and 4 bases, in that order; junction bases with no gene match: 8. The CDR3 covers 15 residues.